This is a list of T cell receptor beta chains from one sample in a study of T cells in localized non-small cell lung cancer. Generated by immunoSEQ multiplex PCR, the TCRdb table keeps only in-frame clones and is missing some. The sample has tens of thousands of clones, roughly 88% seen once; the top ten hold roughly 6.2%. The input for sequencing was PBMCs, taken before any cancer treatment. These receptor sequences come from a man aged 40 to 75 with stage II lung adenocarcinoma. CDR3s include the opening cysteine and the closing phenylalanine or tryptophan. D genes are given only for firm matches. Only part of the rows carry a size: once, few, many, or a class if the clone is expanded.

d_call j_call v_call clone_size cdr3_nt cdr3_aa
. TRBJ2-7 TRBV9 . TGTGCCAGCACCTCCGGGGCAGATAGCTCCTACGAGCAGTACTTC CASTSGADSSYEQYF
. TRBJ2-6 TRBV5-1 . TGCGCCAGCAGCTTGGGGTTCCAGGGCTCTGGGGCCAACGTCCTGACTTTC CASSLGFQGSGANVLTF
. TRBJ1-2 TRBV28 . TGTGCCAGTGGGGGAGTTTATGGCTACACCTTC CASGGVYGYTF
TRBD2 TRBJ2-3 TRBV4-2 . TGTGCCAGCAGCCAAGCCACCCCCGGCCTAGCGGGGGGGGATACGCAGTATTTT CASSQATPGLAGGDTQYF
TRBD1 TRBJ2-1 TRBV6-5 . TGTGCCAGCAGTTACGACGGACAGGGTGAGCAGTTCTTC CASSYDGQGEQFF
. TRBJ1-5 TRBV19 . TGTGCCAGTGGACGGTTGGGCCAGCCCCAGCATTTT CASGRLGQPQHF
. TRBJ1-6 TRBV7-9 . TGTGCCAGCAGTGGGAATCGGGGGGGTAATTCACCCCTCCACTTT CASSGNRGGNSPLHF
. TRBJ2-5 TRBV7-6 . TGTGCCAGCAGCTTCGGATCGCAAGAGACCCAGTACTTC CASSFGSQETQYF
TRBD1 TRBJ2-5 TRBV5-8 . TGTGCCAGCAGCTTGGACCGGACAGGGGGCGGGGAGACCCAGTACTTC CASSLDRTGGGETQYF
TRBD1 TRBJ1-3 TRBV30 . TGTGCCTGGGCACCTTTCAGGGGGCTGCGGAACACCATATATTTT CAWAPFRGLRNTIYF
TRBD1 TRBJ1-1 TRBV7-3 . TGTGCCAGCAGCCCCCGGACAGGGATTGGAGCTTTCTTT CASSPRTGIGAFF
. TRBJ1-2 TRBV28 once TGTGCCAGCAGTTTGGTGCAGGTTGCTGGCTACACCTTC CASSLVQVAGYTF
TRBD1 TRBJ1-5 TRBV5-8 . TGTGCCAGCAGCTTATTGCCCGGGACAGGATACAATCAGCCCCAGCATTTT CASSLLPGTGYNQPQHF
. TRBJ2-3 TRBV12-5 . TGTGCTAGTGGTTTCGGGGCGGGGGCCACAGATACGCAGTATTTT CASGFGAGATDTQYF
. TRBJ2-7 TRBV9 . TGTGCCAGCAGCAAATCGGGTGACTCCTACGAGCAGTACTTC CASSKSGDSYEQYF
. TRBJ2-4 TRBV9 . TGTGCCAGCAGCGGGGGAGTCGGGGACATTCAGTACTTC CASSGGVGDIQYF
TRBD2 TRBJ2-3 TRBV6-5 . TGTGCCAGCAGTTACTCGGCGGGGGACACAGATACGCAGTATTTT CASSYSAGDTDTQYF
. TRBJ1-4 TRBV18 . TGTGCCAGCTCCGGGCCGAGGGGGACACCTAATGAAAAACTGTTTTTT CASSGPRGTPNEKLFF
. TRBJ2-5 TRBV5-8 . TGTGCCAGCAGCTTGGGATGGCAGAGCCAAGAGACCCAGTACTTC CASSLGWQSQETQYF
. TRBJ1-3 TRBV11-3 . TGTGCCAGCAGCCCCGGTGGGGACTCTGGAAACACCATATATTTT CASSPGGDSGNTIYF
TRBD1 TRBJ2-1 TRBV9 . TGTGCCAGCAGCGTAGAACAGGGGTCCCACAATGAGCAGTTCTTC CASSVEQGSHNEQFF
. TRBJ1-1 TRBV25-1 . TGTGCCAGCAGGGGCAGCGGGGGCACTGAAGCTTTCTTT CASRGSGGTEAFF
. TRBJ2-2 TRBV5-6 . TGTGCCAGCAGCTTGCCAGGACCCAACACCGGGGAGCTGTTTTTT CASSLPGPNTGELFF
. TRBJ2-3 TRBV7-9 . TGTGCCAGCAGCTTAGGGGGACTCCGGGATACGCAGTATTTT CASSLGGLRDTQYF
. TRBJ2-3 TRBV7-9 once TGTGCCAGCAGTCCCGTTAGCGGCAGCACAGATACGCAGTATTTT CASSPVSGSTDTQYF
TRBD1 TRBJ1-1 TRBV18 . TGTGCCAGCTCCACCGGGACAGGGGACACTGAAGCTTTCTTT CASSTGTGDTEAFF
TRBD1 TRBJ1-4 TRBV6-6 . TGTGCCAGCAGTAGGGACAGGGGGGGCTTTAATGAAAAACTGTTTTTT CASSRDRGGFNEKLFF
. TRBJ1-5 TRBV4-2 few TGTGCCAGCAGCCAAGAAGTAACCAATAGCAATCAGCCCCAGCATTTT CASSQEVTNSNQPQHF
. TRBJ1-1 TRBV11-1 . TGTGCCAGCAGCTTACTGCTTAGGGACACTGAAGCTTTCTTT CASSLLLRDTEAFF
TRBD2 TRBJ2-6 TRBV10-3 once TGTGCCATCAGTGAGACTCTGAGCGGGGGAGGGGTCGGGGCCAACGTCCTGACTTTC CAISETLSGGGVGANVLTF
. TRBJ1-2 TRBV6-1 . TGTGCCAGCAGTGAGGTGGGTGATGGCTACACCTTC CASSEVGDGYTF
. TRBJ1-1 TRBV6-4 . TGTGCCAGCAGTATGGCAGCCAACACTGAAGCTTTCTTT CASSMAANTEAFF
TRBD1 TRBJ1-2 TRBV4-2 once TGTGCCAGCAGCCAAGGGACAGGTGACTATGGCTACACCTTC CASSQGTGDYGYTF
TRBD2 TRBJ2-1 TRBV28 . TGTGCCAGCAGTTCTACGGGGGGGAGGAATGAGCAGTTCTTC CASSSTGGRNEQFF
. TRBJ2-7 TRBV7-6 . TGTGCCAGCAGCTCGGGCGGGATAGGCTCCTACGAGCAGTACTTC CASSSGGIGSYEQYF
. TRBJ2-7 TRBV5-4 . TGTGCCAGCAGCTTGAGGCAGGGACCTTTCGAGCAGTACTTC CASSLRQGPFEQYF
. TRBJ1-5 TRBV30 . TGTGCCTGGAGACCGTCCAGCGAGGGGCCCCAGCATTTT CAWRPSSEGPQHF
. TRBJ1-3 TRBV30 . TGTGCCTGGAGTGCAGACTGGAACTCTGGAAACACCATATATTTT CAWSADWNSGNTIYF
. TRBJ1-1 TRBV5-1 . TGCGCCAGCAGCTTCGGGACGGCGAACACTGAAGCTTTCTTT CASSFGTANTEAFF
. TRBJ2-7 TRBV10-2 few TGCGCCAGCAGTCCTGACCTCCTCTACGAGCAGTACTTC CASSPDLLYEQYF
TRBD1 TRBJ1-4 TRBV4-1 . TGCGCCAGCAGCCAGATGACAGGGTCTAATGAAAAACTGTTTTTT CASSQMTGSNEKLFF
TRBD1 TRBJ1-3 TRBV11-3 . TGTGCCAGCAGCCGGATAACAGGGGACCTTCCTGGAAACACCATATATTTT CASSRITGDLPGNTIYF
. TRBJ2-3 TRBV11-3 . TGTGCCAGCAGCTTAGATGGGGCGGGTACCACAGATACGCAGTATTTT CASSLDGAGTTDTQYF
. TRBJ2-7 TRBV5-1 . TGCGCCAGCAGCTTGATAGGAGGCTCCTACGAGCAGTACTTC CASSLIGGSYEQYF
. TRBJ2-6 TRBV5-8 . TGTGCCAGCAGCTTCGGCCCTCTTCCCTCTGGGGCCAACGTCCTGACTTTC CASSFGPLPSGANVLTF
. TRBJ2-5 TRBV5-1 . TGCGCCAGCAGCCCTAGCGCACAAGAGACCCAGTACTTC CASSPSAQETQYF